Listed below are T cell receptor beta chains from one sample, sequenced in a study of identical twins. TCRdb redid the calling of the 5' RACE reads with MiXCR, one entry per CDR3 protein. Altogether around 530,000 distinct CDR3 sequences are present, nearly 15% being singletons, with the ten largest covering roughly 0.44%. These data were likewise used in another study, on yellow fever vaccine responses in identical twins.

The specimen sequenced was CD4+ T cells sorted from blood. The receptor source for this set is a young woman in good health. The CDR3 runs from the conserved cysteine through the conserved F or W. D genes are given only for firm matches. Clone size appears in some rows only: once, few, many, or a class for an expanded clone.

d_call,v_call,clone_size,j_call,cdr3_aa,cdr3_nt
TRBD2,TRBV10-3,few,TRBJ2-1,CAISGSSGGYPGEQFF,TGTGCCATCAGTGGCTCTAGCGGGGGCTACCCTGGTGAGCAGTTCTTC
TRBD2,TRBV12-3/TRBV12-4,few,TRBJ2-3,CASVAGISTDTQYF,TGTGCCAGCGTAGCGGGGATAAGCACAGATACGCAGTATTTT
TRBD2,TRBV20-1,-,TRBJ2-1,CSAGGGGLGSNEQFF,TGCAGTGCTGGGGGTGGGGGACTAGGATCGAATGAGCAGTTCTTC
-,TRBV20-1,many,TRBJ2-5,CSASIQETQYF,TGCAGTGCTAGTATCCAAGAGACCCAGTACTTC
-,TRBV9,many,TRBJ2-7,CASSVGNSPEQYF,TGTGCCAGCAGCGTAGGTAATAGCCCTGAGCAGTACTTC
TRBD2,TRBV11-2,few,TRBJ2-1,CASSPRAGTSGTNEQFF,TGTGCCAGCAGCCCCAGGGCCGGGACTAGCGGGACCAATGAGCAGTTCTTC
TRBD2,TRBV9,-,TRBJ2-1,CASSARGLADNYNEQFF,TGTGCCAGCAGCGCCCGGGGACTAGCGGACAATTACAATGAGCAGTTCTTC
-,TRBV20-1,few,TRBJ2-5,CSASGSKHEETQYF,TGCAGTGCTAGCGGGTCGAAACATGAGGAGACCCAGTACTTC
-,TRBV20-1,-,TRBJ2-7,CSAHEQYF,TGCAGTGCCCACGAGCAGTACTTC
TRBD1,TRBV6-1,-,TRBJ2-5,CASTNPGTGRETQYF,TGTGCCAGCACCAACCCAGGGACAGGGAGAGAGACCCAGTACTTC
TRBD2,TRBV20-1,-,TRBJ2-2,CSARLTSGGTNTGELFF,TGCAGTGCTAGACTTACTAGCGGGGGGACCAACACCGGGGAGCTGTTTTTT
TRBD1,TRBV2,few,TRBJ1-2,CASSRQGGGYTF,TGTGCCAGCAGTCGACAGGGAGGTGGCTACACCTTC
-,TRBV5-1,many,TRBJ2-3,CATRQAHTDTQYF,TGCGCCACTCGACAGGCCCACACAGATACGCAGTATTTT
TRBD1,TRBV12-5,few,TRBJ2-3,CASGSGQGASSTDTQYF,TGTGCTAGTGGTTCAGGCCAGGGGGCTTCTAGCACAGATACGCAGTATTTT
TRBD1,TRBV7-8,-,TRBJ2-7,CASSLERVGTGITSYEQYF,TGTGCCAGCAGCTTAGAGAGAGTAGGGACAGGTATAACCTCCTACGAGCAGTACTTC
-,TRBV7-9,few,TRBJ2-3,CAILGEVDTQYF,TGTGCCATCCTGGGGGAAGTGGATACGCAGTATTTT
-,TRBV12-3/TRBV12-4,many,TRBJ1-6,CASSLGTGGNSPLHF,TGTGCCAGCAGTTTGGGTACAGGCGGCAATTCACCCCTCCACTTT
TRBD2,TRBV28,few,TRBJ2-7,CASSFSSGSKPYEQYF,TGTGCCAGCAGTTTTTCTAGCGGGAGTAAACCTTACGAGCAGTACTTC
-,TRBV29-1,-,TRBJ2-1,CSVFDGGAPNNEQFF,TGCAGCGTTTTCGATGGGGGGGCGCCGAACAATGAGCAGTTCTTC
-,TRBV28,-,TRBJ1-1,CASKTPNTEAFF,TGTGCCAGCAAGACTCCGAACACTGAAGCTTTCTTT
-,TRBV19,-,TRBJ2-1,CASMGRLGFWEQFF,TGTGCCAGTATGGGCAGGCTCGGATTTTGGGAGCAGTTCTTC
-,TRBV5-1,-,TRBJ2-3,CASTLTGDGTDTQYF,TGCGCCAGCACCTTGACGGGGGACGGCACAGATACGCAGTATTTT
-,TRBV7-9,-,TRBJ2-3,CASSPGDTDTQYF,TGTGCCAGCAGCCCCGGCGACACAGATACGCAGTATTTT
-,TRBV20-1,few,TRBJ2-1,CSAGPSGNSYNEQFF,TGCAGTGCTGGTCCCTCGGGAAATTCCTACAATGAGCAGTTCTTC
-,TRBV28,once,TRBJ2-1,CASSLTPYNEQFF,TGTGCCAGCAGTTTGACGCCCTACAATGAGCAGTTCTTC
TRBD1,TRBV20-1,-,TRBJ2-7,CSAWGQAYEQYF,TGCAGTGCTTGGGGACAGGCATACGAGCAGTACTTC
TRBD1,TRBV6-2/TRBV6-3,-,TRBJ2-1,CASSAPGQTYNEQFF,TGTGCCAGCAGTGCGCCGGGACAGACTTACAATGAGCAGTTCTTC
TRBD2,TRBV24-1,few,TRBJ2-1,CATSKTLADSGSPVNEQFF,TGTGCCACCAGTAAGACATTAGCGGATAGCGGGAGTCCCGTCAATGAGCAGTTCTTC
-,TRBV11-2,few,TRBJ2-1,CASSFQGNSYNEQFF,TGTGCCAGCAGCTTCCAGGGCAACTCCTACAATGAGCAGTTCTTC
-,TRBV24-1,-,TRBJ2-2,CATSVKEERTGELFF,TGTGCCACCAGTGTAAAGGAGGAGCGCACCGGGGAGCTGTTTTTT
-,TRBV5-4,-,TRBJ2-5,CASSFSRSPWTVEGQETQYF,TGTGCCAGCAGCTTTTCGCGGTCCCCCTGGACCGTTGAGGGACAAGAGACCCAGTACTTC
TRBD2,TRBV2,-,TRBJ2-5,CASSESLSGRAGKTQYF,TGTGCCAGCAGTGAATCGCTTAGCGGGAGGGCCGGGAAGACCCAGTACTTC
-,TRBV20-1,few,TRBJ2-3,CSARGRGLTDTQYF,TGCAGTGCTAGAGGGCGGGGCCTCACAGATACGCAGTATTTT
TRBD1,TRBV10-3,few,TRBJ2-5,CAISEFGTGIGETQYF,TGTGCCATCAGTGAGTTCGGGACAGGGATAGGCGAGACCCAGTACTTC